In its sample, the clone carrying this T cell receptor (beta chain) was seen once. Its matching antigen is unknown. The sample is drawn from a study of T cell responses to AZD1222 COVID-19 vaccine. Study-wide results and caveats: Regions 160-218 and 743-854 dominated among vaccine-associated CD4 TCRs spanning spike.

It was second doses at about 4 or about 12 weeks that were pooled. Method: immunoSEQ multiplex PCR; TCRdb's copy keeps in-frame clones and lacks some. The data show about 150,000 clones, about 90% seen once. Per germline, CDR1 GTSNPN and CDR2 SVGIG (reference sequence). After removal of 0 bases from V and 9 bases from J, the junction contained 3 bases not matched to a gene. The CDR3 has 13 residues. The rearrangement uses TRBV30 and TRBJ2-1; 9 bases align to TRBD2. The source was peripheral blood, collected 28 days after the second AZD1222 dose. The origin of this receptor is an adult who received the AZD1222 COVID-19 vaccine. The CDR3 DNA reads TGTGCCTGGAGTGTGGGACTAGCCACTGAGCAGTTCTTC. Protein product: CAWSVGLATEQFF. Looking up the rest from reference TRBV30 and TRBJ2-1 gives the full variable domain: SQTIHQWPATLVQPVGSPLSLECTVEGTSNPNLYWYRQAAGRGLQLLFYSVGIGQISSEVPQNLSASRPQDRQFILSSKKLLLSDSGFYLCAWSVGLATEQFFGPGTRLTVL.